This T cell receptor (beta chain) was profiled in a study of T cells in Graves' hyperthyroidism and ophthalmopathy. Study-wide points: Most thyroid clonotypes expanded above 0.001 appeared in blood too. Ophthalmopathy was identified by the model a median 6.5 months ahead of onset.

The investigators amplified TCR beta CDR3 regions from RNA transcripts. The HTBI primer set served for first-round RT-PCR of the TCR CDR3. MiXCR was run by TCRdb on the multiplex PCR reads, yielding one entry per CDR3 protein. In the table there are around 450,000 distinct CDR3 sequences, roughly an eighth of which are singletons. V lost 7 bases and J 8 bases, leaving 23 bases between the germline ends. Germline assignment: CDR1 MDHEN and CDR2 SYDVKM. The CDR3 has 16 residues. This clonotype was seen many times. Its matching antigen is unknown. Specimen: blood. This sequence originates from a woman aged 18-30 years with Graves' hyperthyroidism. The chain employs TRBV28 and TRBJ1-4, with a possible D match to TRBD1 (5 bases). The CDR3 nucleotides are TGTGCCAGCATCTCGGGCGGAGGACCCGGGGGAGAAAAACTGTTTTTT. It yields the protein CASISGGGPGGEKLFF.